These T cell receptor beta chains were read from a single sample in a study of T cells in localized non-small cell lung cancer. This table comes from immunoSEQ multiplex PCR, and its TCRdb copy is limited to in-frame clones, with some not included. The sample lists around 3,900 clones, around 40% occurring once. Specimen: lung tumor tissue, collected before any cancer treatment. The receptors here all came from a woman aged 40 to 75 with stage I lung adenocarcinoma. The CDR3 runs from the conserved cysteine through the conserved F or W. The order of the fields is J gene, clone size, D gene, V gene, CDR3 DNA, CDR3 protein. The D gene is left open where the match is weak. Clone size is shown for a subset of rows, as once, few, many or a class of expanded clone.

j_gene: TRBJ2-3; abundance: .; d_gene: .; v_gene: TRBV18; CDR3nt: TGTGCCAGCTCACCACCGAGTTTACCGACAGATACGCAGTATTTT; CDR3aa: CASSPPSLPTDTQYF
j_gene: TRBJ2-1; abundance: .; d_gene: .; v_gene: TRBV28; CDR3nt: TGTGCCACCCGGGGGACGTTGGCGAACACGGAGCAGTTCTTC; CDR3aa: CATRGTLANTEQFF
j_gene: TRBJ2-7; abundance: .; d_gene: .; v_gene: TRBV9; CDR3nt: TGTGCCAGCACAACGGTACAGGTCCCTATCCGGTACTTC; CDR3aa: CASTTVQVPIRYF
j_gene: TRBJ1-1; abundance: .; d_gene: .; v_gene: TRBV28; CDR3nt: TGTGCCAGCAGTGGGGGCGCCCAAGACGCTTTCTTT; CDR3aa: CASSGGAQDAFF
j_gene: TRBJ2-1; abundance: once; d_gene: .; v_gene: TRBV18; CDR3nt: TGTGCCAGCTCACCAGGGGATTACAATGAGCAGTTCTTC; CDR3aa: CASSPGDYNEQFF
j_gene: TRBJ1-1; abundance: few; d_gene: .; v_gene: TRBV11-3; CDR3nt: TGTGCCAGCAGCTTAATCTCGGGGCTAGGGGGTGACACTGAAGCTTTCTTT; CDR3aa: CASSLISGLGGDTEAFF
j_gene: TRBJ2-7; abundance: few; d_gene: TRBD2; v_gene: TRBV19; CDR3nt: TGTGCCAGTAGTATAGGGACCGGGAGGATGGACGAGCAGTACTTC; CDR3aa: CASSIGTGRMDEQYF
j_gene: TRBJ2-7; abundance: few; d_gene: .; v_gene: TRBV23-1; CDR3nt: TGCGCCAGCAGTCAATTGGACAGAAAAAGCTCCTACGAGCAGTACTTC; CDR3aa: CASSQLDRKSSYEQYF
j_gene: TRBJ1-4; abundance: .; d_gene: .; v_gene: TRBV6-8; CDR3nt: TGTGCCAGCAGTTTCCAAGGCGGCGAAAAACTGTTTTTT; CDR3aa: CASSFQGGEKLFF
j_gene: TRBJ2-1; abundance: .; d_gene: .; v_gene: TRBV28; CDR3nt: TGTGCCAGCAGTTCCCCCCGGGACATTCACAATGAGCAGTTCTTC; CDR3aa: CASSSPRDIHNEQFF
j_gene: TRBJ2-3; abundance: .; d_gene: TRBD2; v_gene: TRBV30; CDR3nt: TGTGCCTGGAGTGTAGTGGCGGGAGGGCGCACAGATACGCAGTATTTT; CDR3aa: CAWSVVAGGRTDTQYF
j_gene: TRBJ2-1; abundance: .; d_gene: .; v_gene: TRBV25-1; CDR3nt: TGTGCCAGCAGTGACCCAGGGGGGATCGAGAATGAGCAGTTCTTC; CDR3aa: CASSDPGGIENEQFF
j_gene: TRBJ1-1; abundance: .; d_gene: .; v_gene: TRBV6-1; CDR3nt: TGTGCCAGCAGTGAAGCGCGTGTTGGGGGTGAAGCTTTCTTT; CDR3aa: CASSEARVGGEAFF
j_gene: TRBJ1-5; abundance: few; d_gene: TRBD1; v_gene: TRBV19; CDR3nt: TGTGCCAGTGAAAGGAGGATTCAGGGGGGATCATATAGCAATCAGCCCCAGCATTTT; CDR3aa: CASERRIQGGSYSNQPQHF
j_gene: TRBJ2-2; abundance: medium-sized; d_gene: .; v_gene: TRBV6-1; CDR3nt: TGTGCCAGCAGTGAAGGACCGGGACAACTAAACACCGGGGAGCTGTTTTTT; CDR3aa: CASSEGPGQLNTGELFF
j_gene: TRBJ1-5; abundance: .; d_gene: .; v_gene: TRBV19; CDR3nt: TGTGCCAGTAGTATTCGGGGGGGGTGGCAGCCCCAGCATTTT; CDR3aa: CASSIRGGWQPQHF
j_gene: TRBJ1-5; abundance: .; d_gene: .; v_gene: TRBV1; CDR3nt: TGCGCCAGCAGCCAAGCACCGGACTCGTATCTTCCTCAGCATTTT; CDR3aa: CASSQAPDSYLPQHF
j_gene: TRBJ2-2; abundance: .; d_gene: .; v_gene: TRBV28; CDR3nt: TGTGCCAGCAGTTTATCGGGCGGTTCGAACACCGGGGAGCTGTTTTTT; CDR3aa: CASSLSGGSNTGELFF
j_gene: TRBJ2-3; abundance: .; d_gene: .; v_gene: TRBV15; CDR3nt: TGTGCCACCAGCAGACCCATGCTGAGGGCACGAACAGATACGCAGTATTTT; CDR3aa: CATSRPMLRARTDTQYF
j_gene: TRBJ2-3; abundance: few; d_gene: .; v_gene: TRBV9; CDR3nt: TGTGCCAGCAGTACGGACACCACAGATACGCAGTATTTT; CDR3aa: CASSTDTTDTQYF
j_gene: TRBJ1-5; abundance: .; d_gene: TRBD1; v_gene: TRBV6-7; CDR3nt: TGTGCCAGCAGTAGATTTACAGGGGGCGGTCAGCCCCAGCATTTT; CDR3aa: CASSRFTGGGQPQHF
j_gene: TRBJ1-5; abundance: .; d_gene: .; v_gene: TRBV30; CDR3nt: TGTGCCTGGAGTGCGCAGGGCACCAATCAGCCCCAGCATTTT; CDR3aa: CAWSAQGTNQPQHF
j_gene: TRBJ2-2; abundance: .; d_gene: .; v_gene: TRBV29-1; CDR3nt: TGCAGCGTTGGTGGGGATTGGAACACCGGGGAGCTGTTTTTT; CDR3aa: CSVGGDWNTGELFF
j_gene: TRBJ1-5; abundance: .; d_gene: .; v_gene: TRBV28; CDR3nt: TGTGCCAGCAGTTTGTGGGTCCCAGGGGATTGGCAGCCCCAGCATTTT; CDR3aa: CASSLWVPGDWQPQHF
j_gene: TRBJ1-2; abundance: .; d_gene: .; v_gene: TRBV28; CDR3nt: TGTGCCAGCAGCCACGACAAGGTTTATGGCTACACCTTC; CDR3aa: CASSHDKVYGYTF
j_gene: TRBJ2-3; abundance: few; d_gene: TRBD2; v_gene: TRBV11-3; CDR3nt: TGTGCCAGCAGCTTCGTGGGAGCGGGGGTTACCGCAGATACGCAGTATTTT; CDR3aa: CASSFVGAGVTADTQYF
j_gene: TRBJ1-1; abundance: .; d_gene: .; v_gene: TRBV30; CDR3nt: TGTGCCTGGAGTGACCTCTGGGGCGCTGAAGCTTTCTTT; CDR3aa: CAWSDLWGAEAFF
j_gene: TRBJ1-1; abundance: .; d_gene: .; v_gene: TRBV25-1; CDR3nt: TGTGCCAGCAGTCAAGTCCGGGATGGCCAGAACACTGAAGCTTTCTTT; CDR3aa: CASSQVRDGQNTEAFF
j_gene: TRBJ2-6; abundance: medium-sized; d_gene: TRBD1; v_gene: TRBV6-8; CDR3nt: TGTGCCAGCAGTGACGGACAGGGTGGGGCCAACGTCCTGACTTTC; CDR3aa: CASSDGQGGANVLTF